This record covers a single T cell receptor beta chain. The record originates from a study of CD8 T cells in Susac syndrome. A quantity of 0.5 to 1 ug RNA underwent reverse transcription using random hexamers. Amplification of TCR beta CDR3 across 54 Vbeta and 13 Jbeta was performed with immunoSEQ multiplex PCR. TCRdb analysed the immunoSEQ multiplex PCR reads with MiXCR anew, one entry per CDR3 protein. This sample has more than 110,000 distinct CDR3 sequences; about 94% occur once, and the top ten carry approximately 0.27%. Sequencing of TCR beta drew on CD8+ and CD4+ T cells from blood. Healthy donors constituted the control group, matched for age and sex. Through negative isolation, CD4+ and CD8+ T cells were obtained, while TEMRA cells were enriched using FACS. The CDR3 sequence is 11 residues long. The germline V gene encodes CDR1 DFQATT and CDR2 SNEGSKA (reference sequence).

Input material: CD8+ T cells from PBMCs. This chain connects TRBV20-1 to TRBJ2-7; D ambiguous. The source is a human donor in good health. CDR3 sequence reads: CSGMTDYEQYF. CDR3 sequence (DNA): TGCAGCGGTATGACTGACTACGAGCAGTACTTC.